These 4 T cell receptor beta chains share one sample of origin, sequenced in a study of blood T cells in healthy people across ages (dated by TCRdb to the mid-2010s). To prepare the library, 5' RACE was applied. For sequencing, an Illumina HiSeq 2500 was employed. A second PCR of roughly 7 to 11 cycles was performed with a sample-barcoded 5' primer and a J-beta primer mix. TCRdb ran its own pipeline on the public reads, namely fastp trimming at Q25 and MiXCR clone calling, and kept in-frame beta chains. Rows merge per CDR3 protein into single entries with the most common DNA and genes. This sample has about 2 million distinct CDR3 sequences in its table, and 40% to 55% of those were observed once. Clones ranked in the top ten supply roughly 2.1% of the sample. The specimen was blood. These receptors originate from a woman aged 40 to 50 in good health.

This clonotype was detected a few times. The chain joins TRBV7-2 to TRBJ1-6; D perhaps matches TRBD1 (6 bases). Trimming cost V 1 base and J 9 bases, with 13 bases left between them. Germline CDR1 is SGHTA and CDR2 is FQGNSA. The CDR3 is 15 amino acids. CDR3 residues: CASSLDPGAISPLHF. The CDR3, as DNA: TGTGCCAGCAGCTTAGACCCAGGGGCAATTTCACCCCTCCACTTT.

The genes are TRBV7-8 and TRBJ2-5; D may correspond to TRBD1 or TRBD2 (5 bases each). CDR1 and CDR2 (germline): SGHVS, FQNEAQ. With 7 bases removed from V and 4 bases from J, the gap between germline ends came to 13 bases. This CDR3 spans 13 amino acids. The CDR3 nucleotides are TGTGCCAGCACCCTAGTGGGGGTAGAGACCCAGTACTTC. This sequence encodes CASTLVGVETQYF.

With regard to this clonotype: A read error may account for a junction end that differs from germline. This chain joins TRBV27 and TRBJ2-5, with D unresolved. This CDR3 is built from 12 residues. The germline gives CDR1 MNHEY, CDR2 SMNVEV (reference sequence). The CDR3 loop is CARSSRVGTQYF. The DNA of the CDR3 is TGTGCCCGCAGTTCCCGGGTGGGGACCCAGTACTTC.

This clonotype has just one count. At one boundary the junction diverges from the germline segment, which might be a read error. This sequence joins TRBV28 and TRBJ2-5; D is unresolved. CDR1 and CDR2 (germline): MDHEN, SYDVKM. This CDR3 region has 16 residues. The CDR3 loop is CASSPPIGFFPYEQYF. The CDR3 DNA reads TGTGCCAGCAGTCCACCTATCGGGTTTTTCCCCTACGAGCAGTACTTT.